This T cell receptor (beta chain) was sequenced in a study of T cell responses to AZD1222 COVID-19 vaccine. Measured with immunoSEQ multiplex PCR; TCRdb has only the in-frame clones, and not every one. The sample records roughly 190,000 clones, about 92% being singletons. The junction had 3 bases not matched to a gene; V was cut back by 3 bases and J by 6 bases. This CDR3 has 13 residues. From germline, CDR1 is SGDLS and CDR2 YYNGEE. About this clone: Its antigen is as yet unknown.

The study, taken as a whole, reports: At baseline, seropositivity was found in only 5 to 7 AZD1222 recipients. Close to half of spike-specific TCRs reportedly recognize unmutated variant regions. Possibly, clonal diversity was underestimated; donors were largely white British and included more females. Vaccine-related CD4 TCRs covered spike, predominating at 160-218 and 743-854.

This clonotype was obtained from an adult who received the MenACWY meningococcal vaccine as a control. The rearrangement links TRBV9 to TRBJ2-7, with TRBD1 matching over 10 bases. Sequencing used peripheral blood, obtained 28 days after the second dose of the MenACWY control vaccine. Here the CDR3 reads CASSEGQGSEQYF. In DNA form, the CDR3 reads TGTGCCAGCAGCGAGGGACAGGGGAGCGAGCAGTACTTC.